Listed below are T cell receptor beta chains from one sample, sequenced in a study of blood T cell repertoires in COVID-19. Generated by immunoSEQ multiplex PCR, the TCRdb table keeps only in-frame clones and is missing some. The data contain 650,000 to 800,000 clones, around 90% of them singletons. Sequenced sample: peripheral blood. The source of these receptors is a woman under 30 with acute or convalescent COVID-19. Each CDR3 is given with its conserved first and last residue. D genes are given only for firm matches. The size entry is marked missing in some rows and otherwise reads once, few, many or a size class.

D	size	J	V	DNA	CDR3
TRBD1	.	TRBJ1-3	TRBV6-5	TGTGCCACTAGACAGGGAAGCAGCTCTGGAAACACCATATATTTT	CATRQGSSSGNTIYF
.	.	TRBJ2-3	TRBV6-1	TGTGCCAGCAGTGACAGGGTCGATACGCAGTATTTT	CASSDRVDTQYF
TRBD1	.	TRBJ1-1	TRBV24-1	TGTGCCACCCCGCCTCACAGGGGGCCCTACCTTGAAGCTTTCTTT	CATPPHRGPYLEAFF
TRBD2	.	TRBJ2-3	TRBV13	TGTGCCAGCAGCCCCGGGAGGAATACGCAGTATTTT	CASSPGRNTQYF
.	once	TRBJ1-3	TRBV19	TGTGCCAGCACCTTTGGGGGCTTGAACACCATATATTTT	CASTFGGLNTIYF
TRBD1	once	TRBJ2-1	TRBV24-1	TGTGCCACCAGTGATCCCTTGACAGGGGGCAATGAGCAGTTCTTC	CATSDPLTGGNEQFF
TRBD1	once	TRBJ1-6	TRBV30	TGTGCCTGGAGTGCTACAAACCTCAGGGGGCTGGATTCACCCCTCCACTTT	CAWSATNLRGLDSPLHF
TRBD1	.	TRBJ1-2	TRBV2	TGTGCCAGCAGTCCCGGGACAGAAGGCTACACCTTC	CASSPGTEGYTF
TRBD1	.	TRBJ1-5	TRBV2	TGTGCCAGCAGCCAAACAGGGGACAATCAGCCCCAGCATTTT	CASSQTGDNQPQHF
.	.	TRBJ2-7	TRBV5-6	TGTGCCAGCAGCTTGGCGTTCTACGAGCAGTACTTC	CASSLAFYEQYF
.	.	TRBJ2-1	TRBV3-1/TRBV3-2	TGTGCCAGCAGCCAAGGGCGCTATTCTCTAGCGAGCTCCTACAATGAGCAGTTCTTC	CASSQGRYSLASSYNEQFF
TRBD1	.	TRBJ1-2	TRBV7-6	TGTGCCAGCAGCTTAGGGACAGGGGGTTTAAACTATGGCTACACCTTC	CASSLGTGGLNYGYTF
TRBD1	.	TRBJ1-2	TRBV13	TGTGCCAGCAGCTTAGGTGGGACAGGGGGCAGGAATGGCTACACCTTC	CASSLGGTGGRNGYTF
TRBD2	.	TRBJ2-3	TRBV7-3	TGTGCCAGCAGCCCGACCGGGCTAGCGGGGGGGCACACAGATACGCAGTATTTT	CASSPTGLAGGHTDTQYF
TRBD1	.	TRBJ2-7	TRBV6-5	TGTGCCAGCGGGACAGGGGGCTTGGGGCAGTACTTC	CASGTGGLGQYF
.	.	TRBJ1-2	TRBV6-2/TRBV6-3	TGTGCCAGCAGCTCATCCCGTAGCTACTATGGCTACACCTTC	CASSSSRSYYGYTF
TRBD2	.	TRBJ2-7	TRBV5-5	TGTGCCAGCAGCGCCCAGACTAGCGGGGGACTCGAGCAGTACTTC	CASSAQTSGGLEQYF
TRBD2	.	TRBJ2-1	TRBV19	TGTGCCAGTAGCCTTCAGACTAGCACTGGAGAGCAGTTCTTC	CASSLQTSTGEQFF
TRBD1	.	TRBJ2-4	TRBV5-6	TGTGCCAGCAGCTGGACAGGGGCCAACATTCAGTACTTC	CASSWTGANIQYF
.	.	TRBJ1-2	TRBV6-5	TGTGCCAGCAGTCCCGGTCCCGAAGAGGGCTACACCTTC	CASSPGPEEGYTF
.	few	TRBJ1-3	TRBV3-1/TRBV3-2	TGTGCCAGCAGCCAAGCGGGGGAGCACTCTGGAAACACCATATATTTT	CASSQAGEHSGNTIYF
.	.	TRBJ1-2	TRBV14	TGTGCCAGCAGCCCAAGGTGGGGGGGCGCTTTTGGCTACACCTTC	CASSPRWGGAFGYTF
TRBD1	.	TRBJ1-3	TRBV11-2	TGTGCCAGCAGCTTAAGTTATGGGGTGACAGGGAGCTCTGGAAACACCATATATTTT	CASSLSYGVTGSSGNTIYF
.	.	TRBJ1-4	TRBV5-1	TGCGCCAGCAGCCCGGATCAGGTTCACATTAATGAAAAACTGTTTTTT	CASSPDQVHINEKLFF
TRBD1	.	TRBJ1-5	TRBV7-2	TGTGCCAGCAGTCCTGACGGGACAGGGCCTTATCAGCCCCAGCATTTT	CASSPDGTGPYQPQHF
.	.	TRBJ2-7	TRBV7-8	TGTGCCAGCACCCCTAGGCTTGACCAGCGAGGGTTAGAGCAGTACTTC	CASTPRLDQRGLEQYF
.	.	TRBJ2-4	TRBV11-2	TGTGCCAGCAGCCCACGGGACAAAAACATTCAGTACTTC	CASSPRDKNIQYF
.	.	TRBJ1-2	TRBV19	TGTGCCAGTAGTATAGATCTATCCTATGGCTACACCTTC	CASSIDLSYGYTF
.	few	TRBJ1-2	TRBV3-1/TRBV3-2	TGTGCCAGCAGCCAAGATAGTTCCTATGGCTACACCTTC	CASSQDSSYGYTF
.	once	TRBJ1-6	TRBV6-1	TGTGCCAGCAGTGGACGCCGGGGGGGGGCGTATTCACCCCTCCACTTT	CASSGRRGGAYSPLHF
TRBD1	once	TRBJ1-3	TRBV14	TGTGCCAGCAGCCAAGTAGGGACAGTAGCTGGAAACACCATATATTTT	CASSQVGTVAGNTIYF
TRBD1	.	TRBJ1-1	TRBV9	TGTGCCAGCAGCGGGACAGGGGGCGCATCTGAAGCTTTCTTT	CASSGTGGASEAFF
.	few	TRBJ2-3	TRBV24-1	TGTGCCACCAGAGACTACACAGATACGCAGTATTTT	CATRDYTDTQYF
TRBD1	.	TRBJ2-2	TRBV19	TGTGCCAGTAGGCTGGGACAGGCCGGGGAGCTGTTTTTT	CASRLGQAGELFF
.	.	TRBJ2-2	TRBV7-9	TGTGCCAGCAGCTTGTTCACAGGGCCGGTCGGGGAGCTGTTTTTT	CASSLFTGPVGELFF
TRBD1	once	TRBJ2-5	TRBV18	TGTGCCAGCTCACTACCGTGGACAGGGAGTAAACCGAAAGAGACCCAGTACTTC	CASSLPWTGSKPKETQYF
.	few	TRBJ2-7	TRBV4-3	TGCGCCAGCAGCCAAGGGGACACCTCCTACGAGCAGTACTTC	CASSQGDTSYEQYF
.	.	TRBJ2-7	TRBV3-1/TRBV3-2	TGTGCCAGCAGCCAAGATGGGACACCGGGCTACGAGCAGTACTTC	CASSQDGTPGYEQYF
TRBD2	.	TRBJ2-1	TRBV5-4	TGTGCCAGCCCTGAGGGACTAGCGGGGCCGGCCCCCTACAATGAGCAGTTCTTC	CASPEGLAGPAPYNEQFF
TRBD1	.	TRBJ1-2	TRBV19	TGTGCCAGTAGTATAGCAGCACAGGGGAGCTATGGCTACACCTTC	CASSIAAQGSYGYTF
TRBD1	.	TRBJ1-2	TRBV2	TGTGCCAGCAGACGCTTCACAGGGGTGGATGGCTACACCTTC	CASRRFTGVDGYTF